This T cell receptor (beta chain) was captured in a study of identical twins. CDR1 and CDR2 (germline): SGHAT, FQNNGV. V lost 1 base and J lost 4; bases outside the gene matches: 7. The CDR3 has 16 residues. TCRdb redid the calling of the 5' RACE reads with MiXCR, one entry per CDR3 protein. Here the sample spans under 350,000 distinct CDR3 sequences, nearly 9.5% being singletons. The same specimen was also included in a second study, on yellow fever vaccine responses in identical twins.

The sequencing input was CD8+ T cells sorted from blood. The sequence came from a woman between 18 and 29 years old in good health. The chain links TRBV11-2 to TRBJ2-1, with 7 nucleotides matching TRBD2. The chain's CDR3 is CASSLGGEGSYNEQFF. The CDR3 coding sequence is TGTGCCAGCAGCTTAGGCGGGGAGGGTTCGTACAATGAGCAGTTCTTC.